The clone carrying this T cell receptor beta chain was seen ten or more times. These data come from a study of blood T cell repertoires in COVID-19. Study details: Researchers got acute and convalescent COVID-19 samples from the United States, Italy and Spain. T cells, B-cell-depleted T cells, or PBMCs supplied cDNA or gDNA.

Germline lookup yields CDR1 SGDLS and CDR2 YYNGEE. The CDR3 is 13 amino acids. The V and J ends lost 3 bases and 5 bases respectively, with 11 bases between them. The authors' processing: By means of reference gene primer amplification, nucleated cell counts were estimated. Sequencing was performed with immunoSEQ multiplex PCR; in TCRdb, only in-frame clones are kept and a portion is missing. The V and J calls and clone size come from that table; D and trimming were worked out from the DNA. Of tens of thousands of clones in the sample, approximately 79% were seen once. The source material was peripheral blood. This clonotype was obtained from a woman of 80 years or more with active or convalescent COVID-19. This chain links TRBV9 with TRBJ2-5; D uncertain. CDR3 sequence: CASSASPIETQYF. DNA for the CDR3: TGTGCCAGCAGCGCATCCCCAATTGAGACCCAGTACTTC.